This T cell receptor (beta chain) was captured by sequencing in a study of low-dose radiotherapy and immunotherapy resistance in tumors. Overall study: Treatment of Cohort 1 consisted of 0.5 Gy per fraction every 2 weeks, adding up to 6.5 Gy. It was every two weeks, one day before radiation and immunotherapy, that intravenous cyclophosphamide 200 mg/m2 was given. Daily, from cycle 1 day 1 and for four cycles, patients took oral aspirin 300 mg.

From germline, CDR1 is MNHEY and CDR2 SVGEGT. This CDR3 region has 11 residues. Trimming took 7 bases from V and 6 from J, leaving 10 bases between them. As for time point: after trial treatment. Treatment denoted: LDRT plus nivolumab, ipilimumab, low-dose cyclophosphamide and aspirin (RACIN trial). Gene-specific TRAV and TRBV primers were used for first-strand cDNA, covering alpha and beta chains. The authors amplified TCRs for about 20 PCR cycles with a constant-region primer and a V-primer adapter. mRNA that had been isolated underwent amplification through in vitro transcription. TCRdb used MiXCR to reprocess the reads, holding one entry per CDR3 protein. The data hold around 100,000 distinct CDR3 sequences, with less than 25% observed a single time.

The clonotype originates from a male donor with prostate cancer. The V call is TRBV6-2 or TRBV6-3, the J call TRBJ2-7; D call uncertain. Sequenced here: PBMCs, sampled after low-dose radiotherapy plus immunotherapy. The CDR3 DNA reads TGTGCCAGCACGTGGATGGGCGAGCAGTACTTC. Protein sequence: CASTWMGEQYF.